These 26 T cell receptor beta chains were all obtained from the same sample, sequenced in a study of T cells in Graves' hyperthyroidism and ophthalmopathy. There were TCR beta CDR3 regions amplified from RNA transcripts. First-round RT-PCR targeting the TCR CDR3 was performed with the HTBI primer set. MiXCR was run by TCRdb on the multiplex PCR reads, yielding one entry per CDR3 protein. In the table there are around 600,000 distinct CDR3 sequences, about 14% of which are singletons. Sequenced sample: blood. Receptors were obtained from a woman aged 45-59 years with Graves' ophthalmopathy.

This clonotype was seen repeatedly, ten times or more. The chain links TRBV11-2 to TRBJ2-3; 11 bases match TRBD2. The CDR3 loop spans 18 amino acids. Germline V CDR1 and CDR2: SGHAT, FQNNGV. Trimming cost V 5 bases and J 1 base; bases outside gene matches: 11. As DNA, the CDR3 is TGTGCCAGCAGCCGCGTCACTAGCGGGAGTCAGGGCACAGATACGCAGTATTTT. Translation: CASSRVTSGSQGTDTQYF. The entire variable domain, with the rest obtained from reference TRBV11-2 and TRBJ2-3, is as follows: EAGVAQSPRYKIIEKRQSVAFWCNPISGHATLYWYQQILGQGPKLLIQFQNNGVVDDSQLPKDRFSAERLKGVDSTLKIQPAKLEDSAVYLCASSRVTSGSQGTDTQYFGPGTRLTVL.

This clonotype occurred many times. This chain joins TRBV20-1 and TRBJ2-7, with D perhaps matching TRBD1 (5 bases). Looked up from germline, CDR1 is DFQATT and CDR2 is SNEGSKA (reference sequence). This CDR3 contains 15 residues. The V and J ends lost 6 bases and 1 base respectively, with 19 bases between them. Written as DNA, the CDR3 is TGCAGTGCCCAAGGATCGGACGACAGTTCCTACGAGCAGTACTTC. This gives the protein CSAQGSDDSSYEQYF.

The chain joins TRBV2 to TRBJ1-2; no firm D call. CDR3 size: 13 residues. Germline V CDR1 and CDR2: SNHLY, FYNNEI. V was shortened by 8 bases and J by 4 bases, with 14 bases between the two germline ends. In nucleotides, the CDR3 is TGTGCCAGCCTCCTCGGCGGGAGCTATGGCTACACCTTC. This codes for CASLLGGSYGYTF.

This clonotype was counted many times. The V call is TRBV7-2, the J call TRBJ2-5, with D uncertain. V was shortened by 1 base and J by 1 base, with 7 bases between the two germline ends. This CDR3 has 14 amino acids. Per germline, CDR1 SGHTA and CDR2 FQGNSA. The CDR3 region is CASSLERAQETQYF. The CDR3 bases are TGTGCCAGCAGCTTAGAGCGAGCCCAAGAGACCCAGTACTTC. Full variable domain (remainder filled in from reference TRBV7-2 and TRBJ2-5): GAGVSQSPSNKVTEKGKDVELRCDPISGHTALYWYRQSLGQGLEFLIYFQGNSAPDKSGLPSDRFSAERTGGSVSTLTIQRTQQEDSAVYLCASSLERAQETQYFGPGTRLLVL.

The sample holds many counts of this clonotype. The chain joins TRBV27 to TRBJ2-1, with 9 bases matching TRBD1. Unmatched junction bases numbered 6, after V lost 8 bases and J lost 4 bases. Germline-derived CDR1 and CDR2 are MNHEY and SMNVEV (reference sequence). This CDR3 has 14 amino acids. This CDR3 reads CASCLQGAYNEQFF. CDR3 bases: TGTGCCAGCTGTCTACAGGGGGCATACAATGAGCAGTTCTTC.

The V and J genes are TRBV24-1 and TRBJ2-1; possible D gene TRBD2, 5 bases. V was pared by 4 bases and J by 11 bases, with 14 bases between. The CDR3 length is 13 residues. CDR1 KGHDR and CDR2 SFDVKD come from the germline V gene. DNA of the CDR3: TGTGCCACCAGTGACCTTCTAGCAAATAAGCAGTTCTTC. Amino acids: CATSDLLANKQFF.

This clonotype was observed many times. The chain employs TRBV15 and TRBJ2-1; TRBD2 is a possible D gene (6 bases). Germline V gene lookup returns CDR1 LNHNV and CDR2 YYDKDF (reference sequence). V was cut by 0 bases and J by 7 bases, with 19 bases left in between. This CDR3 comprises 17 residues. The CDR3 loop reads CATSRDLFKSSENEQFF. The DNA for the CDR3 is TGTGCCACCAGCAGAGATCTTTTTAAGTCTAGCGAAAATGAGCAGTTCTTC.

The table lists this clonotype with a count of one. It may be a read error: a sequence one base away is much more abundant. The chain recombines TRBV7-9 with TRBJ2-7; no clear D gene. The CDR3 spans 13 residues. V lost 5 bases, J lost 5 bases, and 13 bases lay in between. CDR1 and CDR2 (germline): SEHNR, FQNEAQ (reference sequence). The DNA of the CDR3 is TGTGCCAGCAGCCCAGCCTCGGCCCACGAGCAGTACTTC. It translates to CASSPASAHEQYF.

The chain uses TRBV5-1 and TRBJ2-7, with D perhaps given as TRBD1 or TRBD2 (6 bases each). V gave up 0 bases and J gave up 7 bases, with 17 bases separating them. Germline values: CDR1 SGHRS, CDR2 YFSETQ. This CDR3 is 15 amino acids long. CDR3 DNA: TGCGCCAGCAGCTTGGGGGGGGCCCTGCTGGGAGAGCAGTACTTC. It yields the protein CASSLGGALLGEQYF.

A remark on this clonotype: This could be a read error, since a much larger clone is one nucleotide away. This sequence joins TRBV5-7 and TRBJ2-5; no reliable D call. TRBV5-7 carries the ORF label, with uncertain function. The CDR3 length is 14 residues. For the CDR3, the DNA is TGTGCCAGCAGCTTTAGGCATACCCAAGAGGCCCAGTACTTC. This encodes CASSFRHTQEAQYF.

This clonotype was recorded at least ten times. V usage is TRBV27 and J usage is TRBJ1-2; D remains unclear. Germline-derived CDR1 and CDR2 are MNHEY and SMNVEV (reference sequence). The CDR3 runs 13 residues. V shed 0 bases and J shed 5 bases, with 7 bases lying between them. The chain's CDR3 is CASSLSNGYGYTF. The CDR3, as DNA: TGTGCCAGCAGTTTATCGAACGGATATGGCTACACCTTC.

This clonotype was counted ten times or more. The chain couples TRBV2 to TRBJ2-1; D gene uncertain. Trimming removed 4 bases from V and 1 base from J, with 2 bases in between. In germline, CDR1 is SNHLY, CDR2 FYNNEI. There are 12 residues in the CDR3. The CDR3 is CASSVSYNEQFF. In DNA, the CDR3 is TGTGCCAGCAGTGTGTCCTACAATGAGCAGTTCTTC.

This clonotype was observed many times. The V gene is TRBV18, the J gene TRBJ1-4; no clear D. Trimming took 3 bases from V and 2 from J, leaving 4 bases between them. The CDR3 is made up of 13 amino acids. Germline V gives CDR1 KGHSH, CDR2 LQKENI. The CDR3 region is CASSPLTNEKLFF. DNA for the CDR3: TGTGCCAGCTCACCTCTGACTAATGAAAAACTGTTTTTT.

In this sample, this clonotype turned up a few times. The chain combines TRBV7-9 with TRBJ2-5; maybe TRBD1 (6 bases). The CDR3 runs to 15 residues. CDR1 and CDR2 from the germline V gene are SEHNR and FQNEAQ (reference sequence). The V end was cut by 5 bases, the J end by 2 bases, with 15 bases between. The CDR3 region is CASSLRGQTQETQYF. The CDR3 nucleotides are TGTGCCAGCAGCCTCCGGGGACAAACTCAAGAGACCCAGTACTTC.

This clonotype was observed at least ten times. The CDR3 here is CASSGGESTDTQYF. The CDR3 bases are TGTGCCAGCAGTGGGGGAGAGAGCACAGATACGCAGTATTTT. This chain uses TRBV6-2 or TRBV6-3 with TRBJ2-3; the D call may be TRBD1 or TRBD2 (5 bases each). CDR3 length equals 14 residues. V gave up 5 bases and J gave up 0 bases, with 9 bases separating them. The germline V gene has CDR1 MNHEY and CDR2 SVGEGT.

This clonotype has at least ten counts. The chain uses TRBV7-3 and TRBJ2-3, with D tentatively TRBD2 (6 bases). V lost 0 bases to trimming and J lost 5 bases, with 6 bases between them. The CDR3 extends over 13 amino acids. In germline, CDR1 is SGHTA, CDR2 FQGTGA. The CDR3 DNA sequence: TGTGCCAGCAGCTTAACGCGGGGAGATACGCAGTATTTT. Its protein product is CASSLTRGDTQYF.

There are a few counts of this clonotype. The V and J genes are TRBV12-3 or TRBV12-4 and TRBJ2-1, with 7 bases that match TRBD1. V was clipped by 1 base and J by 3 bases; unmatched bases: 6. The CDR3 extends over 16 amino acids. Written as DNA, the CDR3 is TGTGCCAGCAGTTTAGGGTCAGGGGGTGGCTACAATGAGCAGTTCTTC. Its translation is CASSLGSGGGYNEQFF.

This clonotype was seen many times. The J gene is TRBJ1-5, the V gene TRBV28; the D is unclear. The V gene lost 1 base and the J gene lost 0 bases, with 19 bases spanning the gap. The CDR3 contains 19 residues. From germline, CDR1 is MDHEN and CDR2 SYDVKM. The CDR3 region is CASSLYVGMGRFSNQPQHF. The CDR3 nucleotides are TGTGCCAGCAGTTTATATGTAGGGATGGGTAGATTTAGCAATCAGCCCCAGCATTTT.

This clonotype turned up a few times. This chain joins TRBV15 and TRBJ1-1, with 9 positions matching TRBD1. Germline V gives CDR1 LNHNV, CDR2 YYDKDF (reference sequence). There are 16 residues in the CDR3. J gave up 1 base and V 0 bases, and 3 bases lay outside the gene matches. The CDR3 is CATSRDRGQGNTEAFF. The CDR3 region has the DNA TGTGCCACCAGCAGAGACCGGGGACAGGGGAACACTGAAGCTTTCTTT.

V is TRBV19 and J is TRBJ2-3; tentative D call: TRBD1 (6 bases). This CDR3 is built from 18 residues. With 5 bases removed from V and 2 bases from J, the gap between germline ends came to 23 bases. Per the germline V gene, CDR1 is LNHDA and CDR2 is SQIVND (reference sequence). DNA for the CDR3: TGTGCCAGTAGTCTGTCCCCTCTGGACAGCAGAATCACAGATACGCAGTATTTT. Amino acid sequence: CASSLSPLDSRITDTQYF.

This clonotype came up many times. V gene TRBV18 combines with J gene TRBJ2-1; 13 bases line up with TRBD2. From germline, CDR1 is KGHSH and CDR2 LQKENI. The CDR3 sequence is 14 residues long. Unmatched junction bases numbered 4, after V lost 8 bases and J lost 6 bases. DNA of the CDR3: TGTGCCAGCCGGGGACTAGCGGGGCCCAATGAGCAGTTCTTC. Translating it yields CASRGLAGPNEQFF. Full variable domain (rest looked up from reference TRBV18 and TRBJ2-1): NAGVMQNPRHLVRRRGQEARLRCSPMKGHSHVYWYRQLPEEGLKFMVYLQKENIIDESGMPKERFSAEFPKEGPSILRIQQVVRGDSAAYFCASRGLAGPNEQFFGPGTRLTVL.

This clonotype was counted many times. V and J are TRBV11-1 and TRBJ2-6; D may be TRBD2 (6 bases). Trimming shortened V by 2 bases and J by 0 bases, and 14 bases separated the two germline ends. CDR1 and CDR2 (germline): SGHAT, FQDESV (reference sequence). The CDR3 is made up of 18 amino acids. The CDR3 is CASSLMGLRSSGANVLTF. The CDR3 DNA follows: TGTGCCAGCAGCTTAATGGGACTCCGGAGCTCTGGGGCCAACGTCCTGACTTTC.

This clonotype was detected many times. This chain links TRBV20-1 with TRBJ2-3; D is unresolved. The CDR3 is 15 amino acids. The germline V and J ends were trimmed by 0 bases and 0 bases, with 10 bases remaining between them. CDR1 is DFQATT, CDR2 SNEGSKA, per germline (reference sequence). The CDR3 nucleotides read TGCAGTGCTAGAGATCCCAACAAGAGCACAGATACGCAGTATTTT. This encodes CSARDPNKSTDTQYF.

In its sample, this clonotype was seen many times. CDR3 bases: TGTGCCAGCAGCTTATCCTCGAGCTCCTACAATGAGCAGTTCTTC. Its translation is CASSLSSSSYNEQFF. This chain uses TRBV7-3 with TRBJ2-1, with unresolved D. V lost 2 bases, J lost 0 bases, and 8 bases lay in between. Germline V lookup: CDR1 SGHTA, CDR2 FQGTGA. This CDR3 region has 15 residues.

The sample holds a few counts of this clonotype. This chain joins TRBV28 and TRBJ2-3; 7 bases are a match to TRBD2. V dropped 8 bases and J dropped 0; count of bases not matched to a gene: 8. This CDR3 comprises 15 residues. The germline V gene encodes CDR1 MDHEN and CDR2 SYDVKM. The CDR3 reads CASRLLAPSTDTQYF. CDR3 bases: TGTGCCAGCCGACTACTAGCGCCGAGCACAGATACGCAGTATTTT.

This clonotype has at least ten counts. This rearrangement joins TRBV27 to TRBJ1-5; no clear D gene. Germline V gene data show CDR1 as MNHEY and CDR2 as SMNVEV (reference sequence). CDR3 length equals 15 residues. V lost 3 bases and J lost 3, with 12 bases in between. In DNA form, the CDR3 reads TGTGCCAGCAGTTTTTCTACGGAGGTCAATCAGCCCCAGCATTTT. The encoded protein is CASSFSTEVNQPQHF.